This T cell receptor (beta chain) appears in the sequencing data of a study of CD8 T cells in ankylosing spondylitis. Points from the study as a whole: Peripheral blood held disease-linked clones only at relatively low frequency, and these were CD8+.

This CDR3 contains 13 residues. Germline assignment: CDR1 SQVTM and CDR2 ANQGSEA. Unmatched junction bases numbered 5, after V lost 7 bases and J lost 4 bases. Library preparation for TCR beta used quantitative 5'-RACE with molecular barcodes. TCRdb recomputed calls from the 5' RACE reads with MiXCR, one row per CDR3 protein. This table holds roughly 150,000 distinct CDR3 sequences, under 35% found once. Turning to this clonotype: The antigen is not known.

The V gene is TRBV29-1, the J gene TRBJ1-3; 9 bases fit TRBD1. This clonotype originated in a male donor with ankylosing spondylitis. The sequenced sample consisted of synovial fluid, either unsorted or a sorted T cell fraction (not recorded which). The DNA of the CDR3 is TGCAGCGCCGACGACAGGGGGGGAAACACCATATATTTT. Its translation is CSADDRGGNTIYF. Combining the CDR3 with reference TRBV29-1 and TRBJ1-3 gives the whole variable domain SAVISQKPSRDICQRGTSLTIQCQVDSQVTMMFWYRQQPGQSLTLIATANQGSEATYESGFVIDKFPISRPNLTFSTLTVSNMSPEDSSIYLCSADDRGGNTIYFGEGSWLTVV.